The 3 T cell receptor beta chains in this list originate from one sample, sequenced in a study of control samples from healthy donors and cancer patients. Using immunoSEQ multiplex PCR, the repertoire was profiled, and TCRdb retains in-frame clones only, with some absent. Here the sample spans a few thousand clones, 84% being singletons. The specimen sequenced was formalin-fixed, paraffin-embedded tissue. These TCRs come from a female donor with lung cancer.

This clone appeared once. This sequence joins TRBV29-1 and TRBJ2-5; D remains ambiguous. Germline V gives CDR1 SQVTM, CDR2 ANQGSEA. This CDR3 has 14 residues. Trimming pared 5 bases from V and 1 base from J, leaving 14 bases between. The CDR3 DNA reads TGCAGCGTTAAGGGTCCTGCATTCCAAGAGACCCAGTACTTC. Residues: CSVKGPAFQETQYF.

This clone is deemed large. The chain has TRBV14 and TRBJ1-1; D not certain. Germline V CDR1 and CDR2: SGHDN, FVKESK. Trimming took off 0 bases at V and 9 bases at J, with 2 bases between the two ends. This CDR3 is 10 amino acids long. The CDR3 DNA reads as TGTGCCAGCAGCCAAGACAAAGCTTTCTTT. Translated: CASSQDKAFF.

V and J are TRBV10-3 and TRBJ2-1, with D unclear. The CDR3 sequence is 14 residues long. The V gene's germline CDR1 is ENHRY and CDR2 SYGVKD. V was cut by 6 bases and J by 6 bases, with 15 bases left in between. The CDR3 loop reads CAIREDLPSNEQFF. CDR3 in DNA: TGTGCCATCAGGGAAGATTTACCCTCCAATGAGCAGTTCTTC.